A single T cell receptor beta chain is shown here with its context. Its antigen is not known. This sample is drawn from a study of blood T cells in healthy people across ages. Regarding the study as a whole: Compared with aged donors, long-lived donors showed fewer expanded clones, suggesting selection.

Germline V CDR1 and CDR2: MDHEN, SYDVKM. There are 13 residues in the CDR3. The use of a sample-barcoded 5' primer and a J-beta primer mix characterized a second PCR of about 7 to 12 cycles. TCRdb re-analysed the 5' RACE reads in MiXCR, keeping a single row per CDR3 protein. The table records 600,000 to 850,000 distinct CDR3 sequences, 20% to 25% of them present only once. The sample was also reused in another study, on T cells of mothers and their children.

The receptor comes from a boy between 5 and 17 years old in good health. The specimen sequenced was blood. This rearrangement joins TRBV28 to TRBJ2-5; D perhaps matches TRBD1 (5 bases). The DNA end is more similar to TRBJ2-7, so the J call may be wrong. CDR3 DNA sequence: TGTGCCAGCAGGACAGCCCCCAACTACGAGCAGTACTTC. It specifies CASRTAPNYEQYF.